This T cell receptor (beta chain) came from a study of response to subunit inactivated influenza vaccine. This clonotype was found a few times. TCRdb passed the RT-PCR reads through MiXCR, listing each CDR3 protein once. The sample lists over 800,000 distinct CDR3 sequences, over 20% occurring once. Sample: PBMCs from blood, taken roughly 5 days after vaccination. The clonotype comes from a man aged 50-60 years who received an inactivated influenza vaccine.

The CDR3 is CASSRPGLAGMPDTQYF. For the CDR3, the DNA is TGTGCCAGCAGTCGCCCCGGACTAGCGGGAATGCCAGATACGCAGTATTTT. This sequence joins TRBV6-1 and TRBJ2-3; 12 positions agree with TRBD2. The CDR3 covers 17 residues. Germline V lookup: CDR1 MNHNS, CDR2 SASEGT. Germline trimming cut 5 bases from V and 4 bases from J; bases unmatched to any gene: 10.